This T cell receptor beta chain was observed in a study of beta chain features in type 1 diabetes. Study findings and constraints: The study found moderately but significantly shorter TCRB CDR3s in all four CD4+ subsets of Type 1 diabetes patients.

Isolated RNA was reverse transcribed in full, so expressed TCRB transcripts were sequenced. The data were produced by immunoSEQ multiplex PCR, yet TCRdb's version contains in-frame clones alone and is incomplete. The sample records 250,000 or so clones, roughly 20% being singletons. Worth noting for this clone: Its specificity is not known.

The sequence came from a woman in her forties with type 1 diabetes. The sample taken for sequencing was naive CD4+ T cells from blood.

DNA for the CDR3: TGCAGCGTTGATAGGGGTCCAGCTGAAGCTTTCTTT. Encoded protein: CSVDRGPAEAFF. The chain is built from TRBV29-1 and TRBJ1-1, with D possibly TRBD1 on 5 matching bases. Germline V CDR1 and CDR2: SQVTM, ANQGSEA. The CDR3 contains 12 residues. Trimming stripped 3 bases from V and 6 bases from J, with 11 bases between.